This T cell receptor (beta chain) comes out of a study of blood T cell repertoires in COVID-19. This CDR3 contains 15 residues. The V end lost 0 bases, the J end lost 0 bases, and 9 bases lay between the germline ends. The germline CDR1 and CDR2 sequences are SGHDT and YYEEEE. The data were produced by immunoSEQ multiplex PCR, yet TCRdb's version contains in-frame clones alone and is incomplete. This table has under 250,000 clones, 86% appearing once. The rearrangement joins TRBV5-6 to TRBJ2-5; the D gene is possibly TRBD1 (5 bases). This sequence was found in a woman older than 75 with COVID-19, enrolled during active disease. The sample consisted of peripheral blood. The CDR3, as DNA: TGTGCCAGCAGCTTGGAAGGGGCGCACCAAGAGACCCAGTACTTC. Residues: CASSLEGAHQETQYF.